This T cell receptor (beta chain) was sequenced during a study of blood T cell repertoires in COVID-19. As for the study in general: Sample material is recorded as cDNA or gDNA derived from T cells, B-cell-depleted T cells, or PBMCs.

The germline V and J ends were trimmed by 0 bases and 2 bases, with 9 bases remaining between them. CDR3 length equals 15 residues. The germline V gene encodes CDR1 SGDLS and CDR2 YYNGEE. Those who participated ranged in age from about 18 to 89 years and resided in under 25 US areas. Cohorts were determined from participant-reported clinical history. Repertoires were generated with immunoSEQ multiplex PCR, while TCRdb's copy carries only in-frame clones and drops some. The table has about 250,000 clones, 86% seen once. This sequence was found in a man aged 35 to 55 who had recovered from COVID-19. The sequenced sample was PBMCs or T cells enriched from blood (not recorded which). The rearrangement uses TRBV9 and TRBJ2-1, with TRBD1 as a possible D gene (5 bases). The CDR3 reads CASSVEGPPYNEQFF. The CDR3 nucleotides are TGTGCCAGCAGCGTAGAGGGGCCCCCCTACAATGAGCAGTTCTTC.